These 3 T cell receptor beta chains share one sample of origin, sequenced in a study of TIL therapy for anti-PD-1-resistant metastatic lung cancer. The time point: pre-treatment sample, taken before nivolumab and TIL therapy. Sequencing used immunoSEQ v3. Using immunoSEQ multiplex PCR, the repertoire was profiled, and TCRdb retains in-frame clones only, with some absent. Of under 55,000 clones in the sample, 70% to 85% are singletons; the top ten hold under 5.5%. The specimen was blood, collected at baseline. The receptors shown here come from a woman aged 30 to 85 with non-small cell lung cancer.

V usage is TRBV19 and J usage is TRBJ2-7; 7 bases match TRBD1. V was clipped by 6 bases and J by 0 bases; unmatched bases: 8. This CDR3 contains 15 residues. The germline gives CDR1 LNHDA, CDR2 SQIVND (reference sequence). CDR3 residues: CASRDRTSSSYEQYF. The CDR3 bases are TGTGCCAGTAGGGACAGGACTTCTTCCTCCTACGAGCAGTACTTC.

The rearrangement links TRBV11-2 to TRBJ1-3; 7 nucleotides match TRBD1. Germline CDR1 and CDR2: SGHAT and FQNNGV. Unmatched junction bases numbered 3, after V lost 5 bases and J lost 2 bases. The CDR3 is 14 residues long. The CDR3 protein is CASSPDRAGNTIYF. CDR3 bases: TGTGCCAGCAGCCCCGACAGGGCTGGAAACACCATATATTTT.

The chain recombines TRBV4-2 with TRBJ2-1; 12 bases are shared with TRBD2. The CDR3 has 17 residues. The V segment lost 0 bases and the J segment 9 bases; nucleotides outside the gene matches: 9. Germline V gives CDR1 LGHNA, CDR2 YNFKEQ. The CDR3 spells CASSQEGTASGRVEQFF. CDR3 in DNA: TGTGCCAGCAGCCAAGAAGGCACCGCTAGCGGGAGGGTTGAGCAGTTCTTC.